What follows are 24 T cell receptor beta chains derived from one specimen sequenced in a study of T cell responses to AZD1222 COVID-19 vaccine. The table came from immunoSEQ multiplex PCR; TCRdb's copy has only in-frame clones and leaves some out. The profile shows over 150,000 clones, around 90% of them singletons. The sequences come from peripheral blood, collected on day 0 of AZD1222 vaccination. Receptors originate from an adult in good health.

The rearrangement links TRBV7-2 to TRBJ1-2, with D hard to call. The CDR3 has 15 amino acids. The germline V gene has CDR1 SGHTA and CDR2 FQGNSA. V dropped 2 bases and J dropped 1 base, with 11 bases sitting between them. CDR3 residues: CASSLTTVVNYGYTF. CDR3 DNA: TGTGCCAGCAGCTTAACAACAGTTGTTAACTATGGCTACACCTTC.

CDR3 residues: CASRYRGRQPQHF. The CDR3 DNA reads TGTGCCAGCAGGTACAGGGGCCGGCAGCCCCAGCATTTT. This chain connects TRBV6-2 or TRBV6-3 to TRBJ1-5; 7 bases fit TRBD1. CDR1 is MNHEY, CDR2 SVGEGT, per germline. J lost 7 bases, V lost 6 bases, and 6 bases had no gene match. The CDR3 is 13 residues long.

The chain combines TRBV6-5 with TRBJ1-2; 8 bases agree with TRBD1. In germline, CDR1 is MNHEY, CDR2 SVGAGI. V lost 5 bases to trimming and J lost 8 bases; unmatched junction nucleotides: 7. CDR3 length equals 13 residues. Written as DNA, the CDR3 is TGTGCCAGCAGTCCCCGGACAGGGCCCGGCTACACCTTC. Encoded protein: CASSPRTGPGYTF.

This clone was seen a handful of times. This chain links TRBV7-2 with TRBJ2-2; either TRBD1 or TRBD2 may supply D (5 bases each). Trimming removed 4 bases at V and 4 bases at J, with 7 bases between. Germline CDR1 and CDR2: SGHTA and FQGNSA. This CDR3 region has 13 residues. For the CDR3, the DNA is TGTGCCAGCAGCTGGGACCTCACCGGGGAGCTGTTTTTT. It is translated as CASSWDLTGELFF.

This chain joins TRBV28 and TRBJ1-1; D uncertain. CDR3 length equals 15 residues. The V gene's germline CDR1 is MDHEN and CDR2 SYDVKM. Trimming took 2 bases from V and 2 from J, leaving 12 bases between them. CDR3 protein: CASSLTAIINTEAFF. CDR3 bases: TGTGCCAGCAGTTTAACGGCCATTATTAACACTGAAGCTTTCTTT.

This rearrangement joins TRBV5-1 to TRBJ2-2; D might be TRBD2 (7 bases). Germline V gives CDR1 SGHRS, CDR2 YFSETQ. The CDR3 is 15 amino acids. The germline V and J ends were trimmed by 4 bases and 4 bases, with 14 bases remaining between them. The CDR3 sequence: CASSPRGGGTGELFF. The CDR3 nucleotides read TGCGCCAGCAGCCCCAGGGGAGGGGGCACCGGGGAGCTGTTTTTT.

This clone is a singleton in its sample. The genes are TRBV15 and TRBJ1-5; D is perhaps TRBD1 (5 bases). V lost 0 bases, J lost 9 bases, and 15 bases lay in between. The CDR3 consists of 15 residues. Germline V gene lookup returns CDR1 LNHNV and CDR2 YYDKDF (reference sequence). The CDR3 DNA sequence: TGTGCCACCAGCAGAGATTTGGGACCCGAAAGGCCCCAGCATTTT. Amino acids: CATSRDLGPERPQHF.

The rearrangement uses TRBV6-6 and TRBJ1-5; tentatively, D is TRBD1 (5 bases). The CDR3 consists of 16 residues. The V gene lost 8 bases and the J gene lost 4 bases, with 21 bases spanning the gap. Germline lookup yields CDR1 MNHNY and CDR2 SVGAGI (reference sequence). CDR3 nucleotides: TGTGCCAGCTCTAAAGGGGAAATAGATGGGAATCAGCCCCAGCATTTT. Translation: CASSKGEIDGNQPQHF.

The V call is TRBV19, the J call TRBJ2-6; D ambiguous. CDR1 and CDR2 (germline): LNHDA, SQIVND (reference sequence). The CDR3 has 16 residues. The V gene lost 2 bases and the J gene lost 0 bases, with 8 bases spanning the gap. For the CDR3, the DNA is TGTGCCAGTAGTATATGGCGAAGCTCTGGGGCCAACGTCCTGACTTTC. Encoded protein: CASSIWRSSGANVLTF.

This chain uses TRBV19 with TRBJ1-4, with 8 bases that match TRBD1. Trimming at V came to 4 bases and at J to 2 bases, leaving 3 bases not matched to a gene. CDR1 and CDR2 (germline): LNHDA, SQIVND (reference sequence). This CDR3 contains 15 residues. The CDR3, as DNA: TGTGCCAGTAGTAGGACAGGGTGGACTAATGAAAAACTGTTTTTT. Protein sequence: CASSRTGWTNEKLFF.

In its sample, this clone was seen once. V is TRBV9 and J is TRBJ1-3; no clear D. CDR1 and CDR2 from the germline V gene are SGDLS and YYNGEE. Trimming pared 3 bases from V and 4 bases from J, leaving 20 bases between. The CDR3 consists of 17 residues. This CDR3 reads CASSALPDRRSGNTIYF. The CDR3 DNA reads TGTGCCAGCAGCGCGCTACCGGACCGCCGCAGCGGAAACACCATATATTTT.

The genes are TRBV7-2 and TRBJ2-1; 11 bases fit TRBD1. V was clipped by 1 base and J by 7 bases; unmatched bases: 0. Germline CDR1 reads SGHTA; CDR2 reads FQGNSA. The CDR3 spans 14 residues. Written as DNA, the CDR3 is TGTGCCAGCAGCTTAGGGGACAGGGGGAATGAGCAGTTCTTC. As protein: CASSLGDRGNEQFF.

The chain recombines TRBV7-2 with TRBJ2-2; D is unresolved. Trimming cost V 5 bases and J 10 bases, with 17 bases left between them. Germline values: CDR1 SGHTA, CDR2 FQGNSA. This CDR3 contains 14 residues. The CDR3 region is CASSVSGLTVELFF. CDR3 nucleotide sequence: TGTGCCAGCAGCGTATCGGGTCTAACAGTGGAGCTGTTTTTT.

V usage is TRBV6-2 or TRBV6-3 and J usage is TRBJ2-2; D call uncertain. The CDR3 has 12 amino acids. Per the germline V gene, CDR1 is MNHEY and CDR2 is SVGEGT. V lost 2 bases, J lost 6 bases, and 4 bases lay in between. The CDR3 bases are TGTGCCAGCAGTTACAGGCCCGGGGAGCTGTTTTTT. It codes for CASSYRPGELFF.

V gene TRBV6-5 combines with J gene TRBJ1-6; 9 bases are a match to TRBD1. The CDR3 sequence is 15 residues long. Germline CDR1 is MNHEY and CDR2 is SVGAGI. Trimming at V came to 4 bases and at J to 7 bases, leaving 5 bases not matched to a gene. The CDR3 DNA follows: TGTGCCAGCAGTTGGACAGGGACAGGGAATTCACCCCTCCACTTT. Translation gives CASSWTGTGNSPLHF.

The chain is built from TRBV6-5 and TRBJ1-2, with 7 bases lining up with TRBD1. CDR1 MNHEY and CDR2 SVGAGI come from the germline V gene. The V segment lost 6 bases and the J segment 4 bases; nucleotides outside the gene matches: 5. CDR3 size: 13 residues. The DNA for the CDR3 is TGTGCCAGCAGCGGACAGGCCCCCTATGGCTACACCTTC. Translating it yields CASSGQAPYGYTF.

This CDR3 is CASSLWGGANYGYTF. CDR3 DNA: TGTGCCAGCAGCTTATGGGGGGGAGCTAACTATGGCTACACCTTC. The chain combines TRBV7-2 with TRBJ1-2; a weak D match, TRBD1 (5 bases). CDR3 size: 15 residues. V lost 2 bases and J 0 bases, leaving 10 bases between the germline ends. Germline-derived CDR1 and CDR2 are SGHTA and FQGNSA.

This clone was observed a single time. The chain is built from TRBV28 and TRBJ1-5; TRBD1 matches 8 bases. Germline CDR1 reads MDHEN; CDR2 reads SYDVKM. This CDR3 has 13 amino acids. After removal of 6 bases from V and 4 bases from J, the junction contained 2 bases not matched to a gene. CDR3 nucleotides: TGTGCCAGCAGATGGACAGGGAATCAGCCCCAGCATTTT. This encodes CASRWTGNQPQHF.

CDR3 amino acids: CASSLGFTDTQYF. The CDR3 DNA sequence: TGTGCCAGCAGCTTAGGTTTCACAGATACGCAGTATTTT. The chain uses TRBV7-6 and TRBJ2-3; D remains unclear. The CDR3 contains 13 residues. Between the trimmed V and J ends, which lost 1 base and 2 bases, there was a span of 4 bases. Germline lookup yields CDR1 SGHVS and CDR2 FNYEAQ.

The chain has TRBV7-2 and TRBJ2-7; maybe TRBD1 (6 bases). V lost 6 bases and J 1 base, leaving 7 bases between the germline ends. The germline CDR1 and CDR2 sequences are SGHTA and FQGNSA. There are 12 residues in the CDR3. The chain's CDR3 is CASSQGSYEQYF. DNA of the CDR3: TGTGCCAGCAGTCAGGGGTCCTACGAGCAGTACTTC.

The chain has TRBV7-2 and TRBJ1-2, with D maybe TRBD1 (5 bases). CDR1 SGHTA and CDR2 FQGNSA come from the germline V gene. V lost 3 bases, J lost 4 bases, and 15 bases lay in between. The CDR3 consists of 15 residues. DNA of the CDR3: TGTGCCAGCAGCTTTGGGGGGACGTTTGGCTATGGCTACACCTTC. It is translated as CASSFGGTFGYGYTF.

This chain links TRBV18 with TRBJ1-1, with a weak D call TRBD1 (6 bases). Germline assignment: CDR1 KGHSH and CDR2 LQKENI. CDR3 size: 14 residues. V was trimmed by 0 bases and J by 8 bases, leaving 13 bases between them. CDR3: CASSPPPGALEAFF. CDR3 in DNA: TGTGCCAGCTCACCACCGCCGGGGGCCTTGGAAGCTTTCTTT.

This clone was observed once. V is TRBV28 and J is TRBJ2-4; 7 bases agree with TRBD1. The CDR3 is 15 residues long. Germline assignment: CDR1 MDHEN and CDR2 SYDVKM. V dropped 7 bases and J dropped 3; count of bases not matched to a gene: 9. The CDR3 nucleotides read TGTGCCAGCAACCCACAGGGGATAGTCAAAAACATTCAGTACTTC. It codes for CASNPQGIVKNIQYF.

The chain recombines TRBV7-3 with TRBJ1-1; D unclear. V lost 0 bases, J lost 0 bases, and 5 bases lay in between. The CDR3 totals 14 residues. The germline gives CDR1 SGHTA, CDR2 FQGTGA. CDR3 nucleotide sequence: TGTGCCAGCAGCTTAACCTATATGAACACTGAAGCTTTCTTT. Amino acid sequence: CASSLTYMNTEAFF.